These 18 T cell receptor beta chains were all obtained from the same sample, sequenced in a study of T cell changes during pregnancy in multiple sclerosis. Here immunoSEQ multiplex PCR was the method, and the copy in TCRdb shows in-frame clones only, minus some. Found here are some 140,000 clones, around 95% of them singletons; the top ten hold roughly 0.45%. Material: peripheral blood, obtained after pregnancy. These TCRs come from a female donor with multiple sclerosis, enrolled in a pregnancy study.

The chain joins TRBV7-9 to TRBJ1-2; D is possibly TRBD1 (5 bases). CDR1 SEHNR and CDR2 FQNEAQ come from the germline V gene (reference sequence). The length of the CDR3 is 14 residues. The V end lost 5 bases, the J end lost 4 bases, and 14 bases lay between the germline ends. The CDR3 nucleotides read TGTGCCAGCAGCAGACTGACAGACCTCTATGGCTACACCTTC. This sequence encodes CASSRLTDLYGYTF.

This sequence joins TRBV4-2 and TRBJ2-7, with TRBD2 identical over 12 bases. Germline V gene lookup returns CDR1 LGHNA and CDR2 YNFKEQ. The CDR3 length is 16 residues. J gave up 2 bases and V 2 bases, and 4 bases lay outside the gene matches. This chain's CDR3 is CASSQWTSGIAYEQYF. In DNA, the CDR3 is TGTGCCAGCAGCCAATGGACTAGCGGGATCGCCTACGAGCAGTACTTC.

The chain uses TRBV6-5 and TRBJ2-5, with D unclear. The CDR3 totals 11 residues. The ends were cut back, 5 bases at V and 7 bases at J, with 8 bases in the middle. Germline-derived CDR1 and CDR2 are MNHEY and SVGAGI. DNA for the CDR3: TGTGCCAGCAGTCTCGGTGGGACCCAGTACTTC. Translated: CASSLGGTQYF.

The chain joins TRBV19 to TRBJ2-7; weak D call: TRBD2 (6 bases). V dropped 5 bases and J dropped 1 base, with 12 bases sitting between them. The CDR3 totals 14 residues. Germline values: CDR1 LNHDA, CDR2 SQIVND (reference sequence). The CDR3 nucleotides read TGTGCCAGTAGTGGCTTCGGGGGATCCTACGAGCAGTACTTC. Translating it yields CASSGFGGSYEQYF.

The chain has TRBV29-1 and TRBJ2-5; a weak D match, TRBD1 (6 bases). Per germline, CDR1 SQVTM and CDR2 ANQGSEA. Deletions cut 7 bases from V and 5 bases from J, with 14 bases between. The CDR3 length is 12 residues. This chain's CDR3 is CSARTGWETQYF. CDR3 DNA sequence: TGCAGCGCCCGAACAGGGTGGGAGACCCAGTACTTC.

The chain carries TRBV27 and TRBJ1-4; 7 nucleotides align to TRBD1. Per germline, CDR1 MNHEY and CDR2 SMNVEV (reference sequence). The CDR3 runs 13 residues. V shed 4 bases, J shed 5 bases, and the junction held 1 base outside the gene matches. The CDR3 sequence is CASSYRGNEKLFF. The CDR3 DNA sequence: TGTGCCAGCAGTTACAGGGGAAATGAAAAACTGTTTTTT.

V and J are TRBV18 and TRBJ2-2; D is possibly TRBD1 (5 bases). V dropped 3 bases and J dropped 2 bases, with 10 bases sitting between them. CDR1 and CDR2 from the germline V gene are KGHSH and LQKENI. The CDR3 length is 15 residues. Here the CDR3 reads CASSPLWGNTGELFF. As DNA, the CDR3 is TGTGCCAGCTCACCTCTGTGGGGCAACACCGGGGAGCTGTTTTTT.

The chain employs TRBV28 and TRBJ2-1; TRBD1 might be the D (6 bases). Trimming shortened V by 4 bases and J by 3 bases, and 13 bases separated the two germline ends. Germline values: CDR1 MDHEN, CDR2 SYDVKM. The CDR3 runs to 15 residues. CDR3 sequence (DNA): TGTGCCAGCAGTTCCGGGACAATACTCTACAATGAGCAGTTCTTC. Protein sequence: CASSSGTILYNEQFF.

This clone was seen just once. The chain recombines TRBV4-1 with TRBJ2-3, with D maybe TRBD1 (5 bases). V shed 2 bases and J shed 4 bases, with 7 bases lying between them. The CDR3 covers 13 residues. Per the germline V gene, CDR1 is MGHRA and CDR2 is YSYEKL. CDR3 DNA: TGCGCCAGCAGCCAAATGGGGCCAGATACGCAGTATTTT. This codes for CASSQMGPDTQYF.

V usage is TRBV5-1 and J usage is TRBJ1-2, with a weak D call TRBD1 (6 bases). The CDR3 is made up of 15 amino acids. Trimming shortened V by 4 bases and J by 4 bases, and 17 bases separated the two germline ends. Per germline, CDR1 SGHRS and CDR2 YFSETQ. CDR3 DNA sequence: TGCGCCAGCAGCCCCACCACAGGGCCGAGCTATGGCTACACCTTC. Protein product: CASSPTTGPSYGYTF.

The CDR3 DNA reads as TGTGCCATCAGTGTGACTAGCGGGGCCGACAATGAGCAGTTCTTC. The encoded protein is CAISVTSGADNEQFF. The chain employs TRBV10-3 and TRBJ2-1; 11 bases align to TRBD2. Germline V gene sequence: CDR1 ENHRY, CDR2 SYGVKD. J was trimmed by 5 bases and V by 4 bases; bases with no gene match: 4. The CDR3 spans 15 residues.

V usage is TRBV27 and J usage is TRBJ2-7, with 9 bases identical to TRBD1. V dropped 5 bases and J dropped 4; count of bases not matched to a gene: 6. Per germline, CDR1 MNHEY and CDR2 SMNVEV (reference sequence). This CDR3 is 14 amino acids long. The CDR3 sequence: CASSVGQGKYEQYF. In DNA form, the CDR3 reads TGTGCCAGCAGTGTAGGACAGGGGAAGTACGAGCAGTACTTC.

V usage is TRBV9 and J usage is TRBJ2-2; the match to TRBD2 covers 9 bases. V shed 3 bases, J shed 5 bases, and the junction held 8 bases outside the gene matches. In germline, CDR1 is SGDLS, CDR2 YYNGEE. The CDR3 runs to 16 residues. The CDR3 sequence is CASSAPGGRATGELFF. The CDR3 DNA is TGTGCCAGCAGCGCCCCCGGCGGGAGGGCTACCGGGGAGCTGTTTTTT.

The genes are TRBV28 and TRBJ1-2; D may be TRBD1 (6 bases). This CDR3 is built from 12 residues. The germline gives CDR1 MDHEN, CDR2 SYDVKM. Trimming pared 6 bases from V and 8 bases from J, leaving 13 bases between. The CDR3 spells CASSEGERGYTF. CDR3 DNA sequence: TGTGCCAGCAGCGAGGGGGAGCGGGGCTACACCTTC.

The V gene is TRBV5-6, the J gene TRBJ2-7, with 8 bases matching TRBD2. From germline, CDR1 is SGHDT and CDR2 YYEEEE. The trim removed 1 base at V and 5 bases at J, leaving 5 bases unmatched. The CDR3 spans 14 residues. The CDR3 region is CASSLSGRAHEQYF. The CDR3 nucleotides are TGTGCCAGCAGCTTGTCCGGGAGGGCCCACGAGCAGTACTTC.

V usage is TRBV5-1 and J usage is TRBJ1-1; 9 bases are a match to TRBD1. This CDR3 has 14 residues. CDR1 and CDR2 from the germline V gene are SGHRS and YFSETQ. The V segment lost 4 bases and the J segment 4 bases; nucleotides outside the gene matches: 5. The CDR3 loop is CASSPEGQGTEAFF. The CDR3 nucleotides read TGCGCCAGCAGCCCGGAGGGACAGGGCACTGAAGCTTTCTTT.

This rearrangement joins TRBV27 to TRBJ2-7; TRBD1 aligns across 7 bases. The CDR3 contains 13 residues. Per germline, CDR1 MNHEY and CDR2 SMNVEV (reference sequence). V shed 7 bases, J shed 1 base, and the junction held 4 bases outside the gene matches. The CDR3 is CASTGTDSYEQYF. Written as DNA, the CDR3 is TGTGCCAGCACCGGGACAGATTCCTACGAGCAGTACTTC.

This sequence joins TRBV29-1 and TRBJ2-1, with 9 bases identical to TRBD1. Germline V gives CDR1 SQVTM, CDR2 ANQGSEA. This CDR3 spans 14 amino acids. J was trimmed by 6 bases and V by 3 bases; bases with no gene match: 6. CDR3 nucleotides: TGCAGCGTTGACTATGGACAGGGGAGCAATGAGCAGTTCTTC. As protein: CSVDYGQGSNEQFF.